This T cell receptor (beta chain) originates from a study of T cells in Graves' hyperthyroidism and ophthalmopathy. Study conclusions and caveats: The authors' 13 V-J model separated ophthalmopathy from stable hyperthyroidism. Most thyroid clonotypes expanded above 0.001 were also detected in blood.

Concerning this clonotype: Its antigen is not known.

Template material for amplifying TCR beta CDR3 regions consisted of RNA transcripts. With the HTBI primer set, the TCR CDR3 went through a first round of RT-PCR. TCRdb processed the multiplex PCR reads anew with MiXCR; each CDR3 protein has one entry. The data show around 660,000 distinct CDR3 sequences, nearly 45% seen once. Uncontrolled infection, other autoimmune disease, pregnancy or lactation barred patients from enrollment. Clinicians diagnosed patients from clinical symptoms, serum thyroxine and TRAb, thyroid ultrasound and orbital computed tomography. The origin of this receptor is an adult man with Graves' disease, either hyperthyroidism or ophthalmopathy (not recorded which). Sequenced material: peripheral blood or thyroid tissue (not recorded which).

Here the CDR3 reads CASRRTGSNSPLHF. The CDR3 DNA reads as TGTGCCAGCAGGAGGACAGGTTCTAATTCACCCCTCCACTTT. The rearrangement joins TRBV2 to TRBJ1-6, with 7 positions matching TRBD1. The germline CDR1 and CDR2 sequences are SNHLY and FYNNEI. V lost 6 bases and J lost 6; bases outside the gene matches: 5. The CDR3 loop spans 14 amino acids. Variable domain in full (rest from reference TRBV2 and TRBJ1-6): EPEVTQTPSHQVTQMGQEVILRCVPISNHLYFYWYRQILGQKVEFLVSFYNNEISEKSEIFDDQFSVERPDGSNFTLKIRSTKLEDSAMYFCASRRTGSNSPLHFGNGTRLTVT.